These 4 T cell receptor beta chains originate from one sample sequenced in a study of identical twins. TCRdb called the 5' RACE reads again in MiXCR, with one record for every CDR3 protein. The sample yields 300,000 to 400,000 distinct CDR3 sequences, roughly an eighth seen once. The data also belong to a second study, concerning yellow fever vaccine responses in identical twins.

The sample taken for sequencing was CD8+ T cells sorted from blood. The receptor set was obtained from a woman younger than 30 in good health.

The V gene is TRBV7-9, the J gene TRBJ2-7; D uncertain. The CDR3 contains 13 residues. Germline lookup yields CDR1 SEHNR and CDR2 FQNEAQ (reference sequence). This CDR3 is CASSSLGRYEQHV. CDR3 nucleotide sequence: TGTGCCAGCAGCTCGCTTGGACGCTACGAGCAGCACGTC.

This clonotype appeared many times. The rearrangement joins TRBV5-5 to TRBJ2-3; TRBD2 matches 8 bases. The V segment lost 10 bases and the J segment 2 bases; nucleotides outside the gene matches: 6. The CDR3 loop spans 13 amino acids. Germline loops: CDR1 SGHKS, CDR2 YYEKEE (reference sequence). In DNA form, the CDR3 reads TGTGCCGCAGCGGGGGATCTCACAGATACGCAGTATTTT. It is translated as CAAAGDLTDTQYF.

Only a few counts were recorded for this clonotype. J is TRBJ2-3 and V is TRBV7-6; tentative D call: TRBD1 (6 bases). Trimming cost V 2 bases and J 5 bases, with 8 bases left between them. This CDR3 comprises 13 residues. Germline V lookup: CDR1 SGHVS, CDR2 FNYEAQ. The CDR3 sequence is CASSLQGQDTQYF. The CDR3 DNA sequence: TGTGCCAGCAGCTTACAGGGACAAGATACGCAGTATTTT.

This clonotype came up a few times. The rearrangement joins TRBV25-1 to TRBJ2-5, with D possibly being TRBD2 (6 bases). This CDR3 is built from 15 residues. Germline assignment: CDR1 MGHDK and CDR2 SYGVNS. Trimming cost V 3 bases and J 1 base, with 12 bases left between them. This CDR3 is CASSEIAASQETQYF. In DNA, the CDR3 is TGTGCCAGCAGTGAGATAGCGGCTTCCCAAGAGACCCAGTACTTC.